These 19 T cell receptor beta chains were sequenced from one sample in a study of CD8+CD57+ T cells in acquired aplastic anemia. Profiling that covered TCR beta VDJ and CDR3 relied on genomic DNA as its template. TCRdb re-derived calls from the reads in MiXCR, one entry per CDR3 protein. The table lists more than 150,000 distinct CDR3 sequences, 46% of them singletons. Sequenced material: sorted CD4+, CD8+, or CD8+CD57+ T cells (not recorded which) from PBMCs. These receptors all stem from a human donor in good health.

This clonotype was picked up many times. This CDR3 reads CASSEGPSQSTNEKLFF. CDR3 DNA sequence: TGCGCCAGCAGCGAGGGCCCGTCCCAATCAACTAATGAAAAACTGTTTTTT. The chain employs TRBV4-1 and TRBJ1-4; D call uncertain. The CDR3 runs 17 residues. The V end was cut by 5 bases, the J end by 0 bases, with 16 bases between. CDR1 and CDR2 (germline): MGHRA, YSYEKL.

The chain links TRBV6-1 to TRBJ2-1, with 7 bases lining up with TRBD2. Per the germline V gene, CDR1 is MNHNS and CDR2 is SASEGT. V was clipped by 5 bases and J by 8 bases; unmatched bases: 12. The CDR3 covers 15 residues. This CDR3 is CASSPGGAGEDEQFF. The CDR3 DNA follows: TGTGCCAGCAGTCCCGGTGGGGCGGGAGAAGATGAGCAGTTCTTC.

The chain links TRBV2 to TRBJ2-5, with D possibly TRBD2 on 6 matching bases. Per the germline V gene, CDR1 is SNHLY and CDR2 is FYNNEI. The CDR3 spans 13 residues. V dropped 4 bases and J dropped 4 bases, with 10 bases sitting between them. The CDR3 here is CASSGLGLETQYF. The CDR3 nucleotides read TGTGCCAGCAGTGGACTAGGGCTAGAGACCCAGTACTTC.

The V gene is TRBV9, the J gene TRBJ1-1, with D perhaps matching TRBD1 (6 bases). The CDR3 covers 14 residues. Trimming took off 4 bases at V and 6 bases at J, with 16 bases between the two ends. Germline loops: CDR1 SGDLS, CDR2 YYNGEE. The CDR3 DNA reads TGTGCCAGCAGCCCATTGACAGGTAGCTCTGAAGCTTTCTTT. Residues: CASSPLTGSSEAFF.

This clonotype was observed many times. The V gene is TRBV20-1, the J gene TRBJ1-5; no firm D call. Looked up from germline, CDR1 is DFQATT and CDR2 is SNEGSKA (reference sequence). The CDR3 consists of 16 residues. Trimming took 5 bases from V and 0 from J, leaving 17 bases between them. As DNA, the CDR3 is TGCAGTGCTCCCTCCGTGAGCGAGTATAGCAATCAGCCCCAGCATTTT. This translates into CSAPSVSEYSNQPQHF.

The sample holds many counts of this clonotype. The chain joins TRBV20-1 to TRBJ2-1; D call uncertain. The CDR3 runs 14 residues. Per germline, CDR1 DFQATT and CDR2 SNEGSKA (reference sequence). The V end lost 5 bases, the J end lost 4 bases, and 15 bases lay between the germline ends. The CDR3 DNA follows: TGCAGTGCTCGTCGGATGGGGTTGTACAATGAGCAGTTCTTC. This codes for CSARRMGLYNEQFF.

The chain links TRBV2 to TRBJ2-7; D is unclear. From germline, CDR1 is SNHLY and CDR2 FYNNEI. V lost 0 bases and J lost 8, with 5 bases in between. CDR3 size: 11 residues. As DNA, the CDR3 is TGTGCCAGCAGTGAAGCGCGCCAGCAGTACTTC. It is translated as CASSEARQQYF.

The chain carries TRBV15 and TRBJ2-3; TRBD2 matches at 7 bases. After removal of 4 bases from V and 4 bases from J, the junction contained 14 bases not matched to a gene. This CDR3 is built from 17 residues. From germline, CDR1 is LNHNV and CDR2 YYDKDF (reference sequence). The CDR3 nucleotides are TGTGCCACCAGCAAGAGATCTGCTAGCGGAGTGGCAGATACGCAGTATTTT. This codes for CATSKRSASGVADTQYF.

This clonotype came up once. This chain joins TRBV24-1 and TRBJ2-5, with D perhaps TRBD1 or TRBD2 (5 bases each). V shed 5 bases and J shed 4 bases, with 19 bases lying between them. This CDR3 spans 16 amino acids. The germline gives CDR1 KGHDR, CDR2 SFDVKD. CDR3 amino acids: CATSGNSGTEGETQYF. CDR3 nucleotides: TGTGCCACCAGTGGCAACTCTGGGACCGAGGGAGAGACCCAGTACTTC.

Concerning this clonotype itself: With a much larger clone just one base away, this may be a read error. V usage is TRBV2 and J usage is TRBJ2-4; D possibly uses TRBD1 or TRBD2 (5 bases each). The CDR3 is made up of 13 amino acids. CDR1 and CDR2 (germline): SNHLY, FYNNEI. CDR3 sequence reads: CAGSEGIQNIQYF. CDR3 in DNA: TGTGCCGGCAGCGAGGGGATTCAAAACATTCAGTACTTC.

The chain is built from TRBV2 and TRBJ2-5, with 7 bases that match TRBD1. Germline CDR1 is SNHLY and CDR2 is FYNNEI. The CDR3 has 16 residues. The ends lost 2 bases at V and 1 base at J; junction bases unmatched: 7. CDR3 nucleotide sequence: TGTGCCAGCAGTGAAATGGGACAGCTGGGCCAAGAGACCCAGTACTTC. This gives the protein CASSEMGQLGQETQYF.

About this clonotype itself: Given a much more abundant clone one base away, this may be a read error. The chain has TRBV4-1 and TRBJ2-7; D is unclear. The CDR3 contains 15 residues. The germline gives CDR1 MGHRA, CDR2 YSYEKL. V shed 0 bases and J shed 5 bases, with 14 bases lying between them. The CDR3 coding sequence is TGCGCCAGCAGCCAAGATAGGGTTTCTCAGAACGAGCAGTACTTC. This translates into CASSQDRVSQNEQYF.

On this clonotype: At one boundary the junction diverges from the germline segment, which might be a read error. The chain uses TRBV20-1 and TRBJ2-7; 7 nucleotides match TRBD2. Per germline, CDR1 DFQATT and CDR2 SNEGSKA (reference sequence). This CDR3 has 11 residues. CDR3 residues: CHLLAIYEQCF. CDR3 in DNA: TGCCACCTACTAGCGATCTACGAGCAGTGCTTC.

Points on this clonotype: A read error may explain this, as a much larger clone is one base away. The rearrangement joins TRBV6-5 to TRBJ1-2; 9 bases are a match to TRBD1. The CDR3 is made up of 13 amino acids. The germline CDR1 and CDR2 sequences are MNHEY and SVGAGI. The CDR3 DNA follows: TGTGCCAGCAGTTCCGGGACAGGGCTTGGCCACACCTTC. The encoded protein is CASSSGTGLGHTF.

The rearrangement uses TRBV7-2 and TRBJ1-1, with 10 bases aligning to TRBD1. Germline lookup yields CDR1 SGHTA and CDR2 FQGNSA. V lost 5 bases, J lost 10 bases, and 4 bases stayed unmatched. The CDR3 loop spans 12 amino acids. CDR3 sequence reads: CASSRDRGIAFF. The DNA of the CDR3 is TGTGCCAGCAGCAGGGACAGGGGAATAGCTTTCTTT.

V gene TRBV20-1 combines with J gene TRBJ2-7; D is unresolved. The CDR3 is 13 amino acids. The germline V gene encodes CDR1 DFQATT and CDR2 SNEGSKA (reference sequence). V was trimmed by 6 bases and J by 9 bases, leaving 21 bases between them. This CDR3 is CSAALKGAFGQYF. CDR3 coding DNA: TGCAGTGCGGCCCTCAAGGGCGCGTTCGGGCAGTACTTC.

In its sample, this clonotype was seen a few times. Here the CDR3 reads CATSGMTDYNEQFF. Here the CDR3 DNA reads TGTGCCACCAGTGGAATGACGGACTACAATGAGCAGTTCTTC. The J gene is TRBJ2-1, the V gene TRBV24-1; D unclear. This CDR3 spans 14 amino acids. V lost 5 bases, J lost 3 bases, and 10 bases lay in between. CDR1 is KGHDR, CDR2 SFDVKD, per germline.

As to this clonotype: A much larger clone lies one base from this, so it may be a read error. V usage is TRBV19 and J usage is TRBJ2-1, with 8 bases lining up with TRBD1. In germline, CDR1 is LNHDA, CDR2 SQIVND (reference sequence). There are 16 residues in the CDR3. CDR3 DNA sequence: TGTGCCAGCCGACCGACAGGGGCCAGCTCCTGCAATGAGCAGTTCTTC. Translating it yields CASRPTGASSCNEQFF.

In this sample, this clonotype turned up many times. J is TRBJ2-7 and V is TRBV20-1; 7 positions match TRBD2. Germline lookup yields CDR1 DFQATT and CDR2 SNEGSKA (reference sequence). This CDR3 comprises 13 residues. V shed 3 bases and J 5 bases; nucleotides not matched to a gene: 7. The CDR3 DNA is TGCAGTGCTAGGTTGGGAGGGCCCCACGAGCAGTACTTC. Its protein product is CSARLGGPHEQYF.